These 2 T cell receptor beta chains came from one sample sequenced in a study of regulatory T cells in long-lasting Graves disease. Time point specified: newly diagnosed GD, antithyroid drugs for less than 3 months. PBMC RNA was the source of the TCR library. Researchers made TCR beta libraries by using iRepertoire HTBI primers and running Arm-PCR on CDR3 regions. TCRdb recomputed calls from the multiplex PCR reads with MiXCR, one row per CDR3 protein. Here the sample spans 400,000 to 650,000 distinct CDR3 sequences, 15% to 20% being singletons. These data also featured in a second study, about T cells in Graves' hyperthyroidism and ophthalmopathy.

Source: peripheral blood mononuclear cells (PBMCs), taken at new diagnosis, from a patient treated with antithyroid drugs. The receptors were sampled from a woman aged 40 to 65 with Graves disease.

This chain connects TRBV15 to TRBJ1-5, with 7 bases lining up with TRBD1. The germline V gene has CDR1 LNHNV and CDR2 YYDKDF (reference sequence). The CDR3 is 15 amino acids. The J segment lost 2 bases and the V segment lost 5 bases, leaving 6 bases of the junction unmatched. The CDR3 DNA sequence: TGTGCCACCAGCGGAGGGACAGTGCGCAATCAGCCCCAGCATTTT. Protein sequence: CATSGGTVRNQPQHF.

This clonotype was counted a few times. The chain couples TRBV9 to TRBJ1-5; D unclear. Germline V gene data show CDR1 as SGDLS and CDR2 as YYNGEE. The V and J ends lost 0 bases and 9 bases respectively, with 13 bases between them. CDR3 length equals 14 residues. The DNA of the CDR3 is TGTGCCAGCAGCGTAGAGGGCAGAGAGAGGCCCCAGCATTTT. Protein sequence: CASSVEGRERPQHF.